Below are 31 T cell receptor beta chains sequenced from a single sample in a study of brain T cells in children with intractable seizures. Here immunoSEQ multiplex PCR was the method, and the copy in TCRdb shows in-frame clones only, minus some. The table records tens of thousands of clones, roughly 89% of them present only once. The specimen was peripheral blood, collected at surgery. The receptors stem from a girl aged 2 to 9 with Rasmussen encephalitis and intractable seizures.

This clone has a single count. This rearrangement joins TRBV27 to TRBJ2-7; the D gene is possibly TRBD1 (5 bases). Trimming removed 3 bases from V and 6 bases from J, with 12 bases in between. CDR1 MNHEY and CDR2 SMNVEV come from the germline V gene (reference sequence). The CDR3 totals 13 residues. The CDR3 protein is CASSLGRVSEQYF. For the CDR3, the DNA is TGTGCCAGCAGTTTGGGCAGGGTCAGCGAGCAGTACTTC.

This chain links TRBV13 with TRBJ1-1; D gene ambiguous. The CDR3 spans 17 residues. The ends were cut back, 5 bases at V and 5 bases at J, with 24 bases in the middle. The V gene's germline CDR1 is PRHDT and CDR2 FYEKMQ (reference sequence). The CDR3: CASSAPGIGSHNTEAFF. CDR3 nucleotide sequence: TGTGCCAGCAGCGCCCCGGGGATTGGCAGTCACAATACTGAAGCTTTCTTT.

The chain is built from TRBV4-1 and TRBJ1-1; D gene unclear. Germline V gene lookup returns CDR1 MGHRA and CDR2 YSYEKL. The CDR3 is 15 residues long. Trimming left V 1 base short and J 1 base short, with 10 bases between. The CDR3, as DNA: TGCGCCAGCAGCCAAGGGGTCAAAGGGAACACTGAAGCTTTCTTT. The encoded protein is CASSQGVKGNTEAFF.

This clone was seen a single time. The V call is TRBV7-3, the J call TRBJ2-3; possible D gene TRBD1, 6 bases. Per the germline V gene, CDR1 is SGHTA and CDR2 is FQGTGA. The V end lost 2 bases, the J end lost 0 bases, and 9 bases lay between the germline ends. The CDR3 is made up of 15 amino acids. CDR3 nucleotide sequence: TGTGCCAGCAGCTTAGGACAGAACAGCACAGATACGCAGTATTTT. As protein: CASSLGQNSTDTQYF.

The CDR3 protein is CASSPGDRVTYEQYF. The CDR3 DNA follows: TGTGCCAGCTCACCGGGAGACAGGGTAACCTACGAGCAGTACTTC. The J gene is TRBJ2-7, the V gene TRBV18; TRBD1 agrees at 7 bases. This CDR3 is 15 amino acids long. With V trimmed by 3 bases and J by 2 bases, 7 bases remained unmatched. Per germline, CDR1 KGHSH and CDR2 LQKENI.

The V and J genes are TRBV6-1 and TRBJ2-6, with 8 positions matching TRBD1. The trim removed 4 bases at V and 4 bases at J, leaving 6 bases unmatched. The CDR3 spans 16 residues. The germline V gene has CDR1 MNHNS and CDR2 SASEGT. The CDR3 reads CASSVQGAEGANVLTF. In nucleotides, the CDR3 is TGTGCCAGCAGTGTGCAGGGGGCGGAGGGGGCCAACGTCCTGACTTTC.

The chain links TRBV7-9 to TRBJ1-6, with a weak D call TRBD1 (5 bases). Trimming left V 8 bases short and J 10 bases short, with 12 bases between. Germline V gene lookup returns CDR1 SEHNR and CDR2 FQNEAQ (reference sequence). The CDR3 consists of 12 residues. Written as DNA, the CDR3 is TGTGCCAGCTCCCGAGAGGGGTCACCCCTCCACTTT. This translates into CASSREGSPLHF.

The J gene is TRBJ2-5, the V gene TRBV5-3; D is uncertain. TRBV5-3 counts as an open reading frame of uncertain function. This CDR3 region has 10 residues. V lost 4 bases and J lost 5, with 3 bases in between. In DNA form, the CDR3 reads TGTGCCAGAAGCCTTGAGACCCAGTACTTC. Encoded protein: CARSLETQYF.

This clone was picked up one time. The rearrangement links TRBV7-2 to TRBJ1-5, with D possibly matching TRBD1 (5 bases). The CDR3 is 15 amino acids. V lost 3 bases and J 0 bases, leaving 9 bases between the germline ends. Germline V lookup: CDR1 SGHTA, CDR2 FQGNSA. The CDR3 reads CASSLGDYSNQPQHF. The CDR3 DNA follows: TGTGCCAGCAGCTTGGGGGACTATAGCAATCAGCCCCAGCATTTT.

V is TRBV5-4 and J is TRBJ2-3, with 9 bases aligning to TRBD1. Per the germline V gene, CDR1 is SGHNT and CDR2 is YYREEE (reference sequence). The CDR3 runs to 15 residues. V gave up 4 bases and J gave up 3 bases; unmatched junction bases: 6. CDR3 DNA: TGTGCCAGCAGCCGCGACAGGGGGAGAACAGATACGCAGTATTTT. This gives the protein CASSRDRGRTDTQYF.

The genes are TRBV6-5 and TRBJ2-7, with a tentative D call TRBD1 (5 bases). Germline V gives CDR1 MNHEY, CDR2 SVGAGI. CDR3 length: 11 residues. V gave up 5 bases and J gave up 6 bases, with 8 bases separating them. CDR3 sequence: CASSRRGEQYF. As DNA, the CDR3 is TGTGCCAGCAGTCGAAGGGGCGAGCAGTACTTC.

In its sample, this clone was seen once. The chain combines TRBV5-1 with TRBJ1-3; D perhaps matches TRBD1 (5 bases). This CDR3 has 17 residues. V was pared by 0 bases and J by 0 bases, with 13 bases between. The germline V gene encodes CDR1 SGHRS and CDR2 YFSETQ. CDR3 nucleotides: TGCGCCAGCAGCTTGGCGCAGGGAGGTGGCTCTGGAAACACCATATATTTT. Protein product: CASSLAQGGGSGNTIYF.

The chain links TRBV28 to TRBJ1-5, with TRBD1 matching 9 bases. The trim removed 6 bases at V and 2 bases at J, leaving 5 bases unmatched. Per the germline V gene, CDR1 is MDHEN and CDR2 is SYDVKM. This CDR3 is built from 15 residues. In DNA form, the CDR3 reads TGTGCCAGCAGGAAACAGGGGGCTGGCAATCAGCCCCAGCATTTT. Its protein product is CASRKQGAGNQPQHF.

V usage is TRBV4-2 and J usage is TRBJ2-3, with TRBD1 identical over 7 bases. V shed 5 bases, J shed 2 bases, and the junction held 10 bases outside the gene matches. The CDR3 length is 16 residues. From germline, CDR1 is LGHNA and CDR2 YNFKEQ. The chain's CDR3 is CASSSRTGPSTDTQYF. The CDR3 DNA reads TGTGCCAGCAGCTCCCGGACAGGACCTTCCACAGATACGCAGTATTTT.

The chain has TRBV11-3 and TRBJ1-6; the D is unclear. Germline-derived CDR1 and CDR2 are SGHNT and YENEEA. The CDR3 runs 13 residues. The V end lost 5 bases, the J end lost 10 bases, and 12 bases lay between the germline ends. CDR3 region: CASSREPLSPLHF. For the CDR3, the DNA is TGTGCCAGCAGCAGAGAGCCCTTGTCACCCCTCCACTTT.

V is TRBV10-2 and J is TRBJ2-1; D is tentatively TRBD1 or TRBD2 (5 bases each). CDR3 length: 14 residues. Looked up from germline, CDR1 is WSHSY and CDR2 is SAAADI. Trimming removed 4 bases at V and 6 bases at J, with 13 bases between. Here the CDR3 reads CASSVTGPSNEQFF. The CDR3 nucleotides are TGCGCCAGCAGTGTAACGGGGCCAAGCAATGAGCAGTTCTTC.

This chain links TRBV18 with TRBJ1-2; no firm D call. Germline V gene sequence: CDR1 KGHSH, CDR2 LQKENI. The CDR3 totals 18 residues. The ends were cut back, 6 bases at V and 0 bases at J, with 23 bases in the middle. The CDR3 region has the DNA TGTGCCAGCTCCCCTGAGGAGAGCCTCCTCGCGTCTAACTATGGCTACACCTTC. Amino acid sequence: CASSPEESLLASNYGYTF.

The CDR3 DNA is TGTGCCAGCAGCTTAGCAGGGGCAAGTCAGCCCCAGCATTTT. Translation gives CASSLAGASQPQHF. The rearrangement uses TRBV11-2 and TRBJ1-5; perhaps TRBD1 as D (6 bases). The CDR3 has 14 residues. With 1 base removed from V and 6 bases from J, the gap between germline ends came to 10 bases. In germline, CDR1 is SGHAT, CDR2 FQNNGV. The complete variable domain, with remaining parts taken from reference TRBV11-2 and TRBJ1-5, reads EAGVAQSPRYKIIEKRQSVAFWCNPISGHATLYWYQQILGQGPKLLIQFQNNGVVDDSQLPKDRFSAERLKGVDSTLKIQPAKLEDSAVYLCASSLAGASQPQHFGDGTRLSIL.

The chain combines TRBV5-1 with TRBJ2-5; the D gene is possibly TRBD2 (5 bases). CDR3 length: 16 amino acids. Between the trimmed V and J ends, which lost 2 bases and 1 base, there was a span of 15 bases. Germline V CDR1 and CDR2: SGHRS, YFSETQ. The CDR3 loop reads CASSFGGQRAQETQYF. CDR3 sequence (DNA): TGCGCCAGCAGCTTCGGAGGTCAGCGAGCCCAAGAGACCCAGTACTTC.

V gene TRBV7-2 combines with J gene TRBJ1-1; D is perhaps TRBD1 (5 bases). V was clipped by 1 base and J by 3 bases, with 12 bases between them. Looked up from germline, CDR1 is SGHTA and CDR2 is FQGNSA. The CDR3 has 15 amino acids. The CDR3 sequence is CASSLVGRGDTEAFF. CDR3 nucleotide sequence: TGTGCCAGCAGCTTAGTGGGTAGAGGGGACACTGAAGCTTTCTTT.

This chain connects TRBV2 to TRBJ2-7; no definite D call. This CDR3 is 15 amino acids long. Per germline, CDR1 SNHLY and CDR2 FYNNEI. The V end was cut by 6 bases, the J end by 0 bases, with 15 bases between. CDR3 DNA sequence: TGTGCCAGCAGATTAAATGCGTATATCTCCTACGAGCAGTACTTC. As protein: CASRLNAYISYEQYF.

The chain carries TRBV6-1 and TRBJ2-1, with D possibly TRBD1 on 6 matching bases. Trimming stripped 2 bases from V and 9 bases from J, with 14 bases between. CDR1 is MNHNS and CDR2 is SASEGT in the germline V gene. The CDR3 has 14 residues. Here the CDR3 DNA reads TGTGCCAGCAGTGAATACCCAGGGGAGAGTGAGCAGTTCTTC. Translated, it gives CASSEYPGESEQFF.

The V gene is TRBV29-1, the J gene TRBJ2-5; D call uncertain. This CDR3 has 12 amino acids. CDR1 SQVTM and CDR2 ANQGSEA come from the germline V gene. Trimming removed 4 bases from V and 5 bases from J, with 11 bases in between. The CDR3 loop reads CSVVRSPETQYF. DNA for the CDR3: TGCAGCGTTGTACGGAGCCCGGAGACCCAGTACTTC.

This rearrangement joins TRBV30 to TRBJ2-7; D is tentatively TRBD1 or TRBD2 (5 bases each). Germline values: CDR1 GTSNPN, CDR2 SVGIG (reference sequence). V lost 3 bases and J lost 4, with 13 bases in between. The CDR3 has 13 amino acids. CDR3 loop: CAWSEGLLYEQYF. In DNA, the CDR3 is TGTGCCTGGAGCGAGGGGCTTTTGTACGAGCAGTACTTC.

The CDR3 here is CASSSRQGQYYGYTF. The CDR3 nucleotides are TGTGCCAGCAGCTCTAGACAGGGGCAGTACTATGGCTACACCTTC. The rearrangement links TRBV9 to TRBJ1-2; 8 positions match TRBD1. The J segment lost 3 bases and the V segment lost 4 bases, leaving 8 bases of the junction unmatched. Germline V gives CDR1 SGDLS, CDR2 YYNGEE. The CDR3 has 15 residues.

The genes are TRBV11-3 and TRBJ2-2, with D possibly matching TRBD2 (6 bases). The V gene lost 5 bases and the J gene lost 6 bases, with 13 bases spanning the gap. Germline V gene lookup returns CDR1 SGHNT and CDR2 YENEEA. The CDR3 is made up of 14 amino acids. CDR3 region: CASSRRTGAGELFF. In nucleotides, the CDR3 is TGTGCCAGCAGCAGGCGGACGGGGGCCGGGGAGCTGTTTTTT.

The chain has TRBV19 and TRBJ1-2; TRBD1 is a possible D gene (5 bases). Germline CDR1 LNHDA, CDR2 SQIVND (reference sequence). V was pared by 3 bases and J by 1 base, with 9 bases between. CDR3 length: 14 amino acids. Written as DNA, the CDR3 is TGTGCCAGTAGTATGGGACTCAATAACTATGGCTACACCTTC. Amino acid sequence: CASSMGLNNYGYTF.

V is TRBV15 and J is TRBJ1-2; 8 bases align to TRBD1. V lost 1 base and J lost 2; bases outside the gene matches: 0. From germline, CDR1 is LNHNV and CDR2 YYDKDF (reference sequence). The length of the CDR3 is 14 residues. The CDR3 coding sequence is TGTGCCACCAGCAGAGGGACAGGGAACTATGGCTACACCTTC. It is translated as CATSRGTGNYGYTF. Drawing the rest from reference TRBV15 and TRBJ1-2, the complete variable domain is DAMVIQNPRYQVTQFGKPVTLSCSQTLNHNVMYWYQQKSSQAPKLLFHYYDKDFNNEADTPDNFQSRRPNTSFCFLDIRSPGLGDTAMYLCATSRGTGNYGYTFGSGTRLTVV.

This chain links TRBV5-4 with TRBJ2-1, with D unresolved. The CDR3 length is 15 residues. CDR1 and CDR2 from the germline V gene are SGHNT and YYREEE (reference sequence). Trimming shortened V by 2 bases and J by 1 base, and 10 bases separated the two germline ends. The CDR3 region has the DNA TGTGCCAGCAGCTTCGCGCAGCGATCCTACAATGAGCAGTTCTTC. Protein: CASSFAQRSYNEQFF.

The CDR3 sequence is CASSVQGNTNSPLHF. The CDR3 region has the DNA TGTGCCAGCAGCGTACAGGGTAACACTAATTCACCCCTCCACTTT. The chain uses TRBV2 and TRBJ1-6, with D maybe TRBD1 (6 bases). V lost 6 bases and J 6 bases, leaving 15 bases between the germline ends. Germline loops: CDR1 SNHLY, CDR2 FYNNEI. CDR3 length equals 15 residues.

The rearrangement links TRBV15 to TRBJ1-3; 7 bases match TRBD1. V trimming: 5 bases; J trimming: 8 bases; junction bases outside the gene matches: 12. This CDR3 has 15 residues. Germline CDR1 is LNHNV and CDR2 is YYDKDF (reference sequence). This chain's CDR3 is CATSVTRGLQDTIYF. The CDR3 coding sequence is TGTGCCACCAGCGTTACGAGGGGGCTGCAGGACACCATATATTTT.